This T cell receptor (beta chain) was identified during a study of somatic mutations in cytotoxic T cells in rheumatoid arthritis. Study information: Flow cytometry sorted some V beta antibody-stained T-cell populations to nearly 100% purity, V beta1+ cells among them being sequenced for TCRB.

Method: immunoSEQ multiplex PCR; TCRdb's copy keeps in-frame clones and lacks some. The sample records 5,500 to 6,500 clones, around 74% being singletons. Study-level results: Each of about an eighth of the roughly 65 patients had a largest CD8+ clone that made up more than 20% of CD8+ cells. The authors did not adjust the slight TRBV07 underrepresentation in rheumatoid arthritis patients for multiple comparisons. Increasing age coincided with elevated CD8+ clonality among rheumatoid arthritis patients, though not among healthy controls.

On this clone: As yet, its antigen is unknown.

Trimming removed 2 bases from V and 2 bases from J, with 12 bases in between. The CDR3 is 15 amino acids. Germline CDR1 reads MNHEY; CDR2 reads SMNVEV (reference sequence). The gene calls are TRBV27 and TRBJ1-1; D gene uncertain. The specimen sequenced was CD8+ T cells sorted from blood. The clonotype comes from a woman aged 50 to 65 in good health. The CDR3 DNA follows: TGTGCCAGCAGTTTAGGGCCGCAAATAAACACTGAAGCTTTCTTT. Residues: CASSLGPQINTEAFF.